A selection of T cell receptor beta chains follows, all from one sample in a study of blood T cell repertoires in COVID-19. Repertoires were generated with immunoSEQ multiplex PCR, while TCRdb's copy carries only in-frame clones and drops some. The table includes some 150,000 clones, over 75% detected once. Input material: peripheral blood. The receptor source for this set is a man in his fifties or sixties who had recovered from COVID-19. The CDR3 runs from the conserved cysteine through the conserved F or W. The D gene is left open where the match is weak. Rows may omit the clone size; those that give it use once, few, many or a size class.

j_call	v_call	cdr3_length	clone_size	d_call	cdr3_aa	cdr3_nt
TRBJ1-1	TRBV9	17	NA	NA	CASSGGTTGIMNTEAFF	TGTGCCAGCAGCGGTGGGACCACAGGGATTATGAACACTGAAGCTTTCTTT
TRBJ2-4	TRBV19	12	NA	NA	CASSMVWPARYF	TGTGCCAGTAGTATGGTATGGCCCGCCCGGTACTTC
TRBJ2-5	TRBV5-4	15	NA	NA	CASRGGPRDEETQYF	TGTGCCAGCAGGGGGGGGCCCCGGGACGAAGAGACCCAGTACTTC
TRBJ2-5	TRBV2	15	NA	TRBD2	CASTHGLAGGETQYF	TGTGCCAGCACCCATGGACTAGCGGGGGGAGAGACCCAGTACTTC
TRBJ2-3	TRBV27	15	NA	NA	CASGPSRETTDTQYF	TGTGCCAGCGGACCCTCCAGGGAAACCACAGATACGCAGTATTTT
TRBJ1-4	TRBV11-2	14	NA	NA	CASSLAAAGGKLFF	TGTGCCAGCAGCTTAGCGGCAGCCGGCGGAAAACTGTTTTTT
TRBJ1-2	TRBV19	13	NA	TRBD1	CASSGGQGYGYTF	TGTGCCAGTAGTGGGGGACAGGGCTATGGCTACACCTTC
TRBJ1-2	TRBV9	15	NA	TRBD1	CASSTLGTGVYGYTF	TGTGCCAGCAGCACCCTCGGGACAGGGGTGTACGGCTACACCTTC
TRBJ1-5	TRBV9	13	once	NA	CASSVEPAQPQHF	TGTGCCAGCAGCGTGGAGCCGGCCCAGCCCCAGCATTTT
TRBJ2-1	TRBV27	15	once	NA	CASIPAGGPNNEQFF	TGTGCCAGCATACCAGCCGGGGGGCCCAACAATGAGCAGTTCTTC
TRBJ2-7	TRBV4-1	17	few	TRBD1	CASSQDRKGQGTYEQYF	TGCGCCAGCAGCCAAGATAGGAAGGGACAGGGTACTTACGAGCAGTACTTC
TRBJ2-7	TRBV19	15	NA	TRBD2	CASSNRLAGNYEQYF	TGTGCCAGTAGTAATAGGCTAGCGGGGAACTACGAGCAGTACTTC
TRBJ1-4	TRBV6-5	15	NA	NA	CASSYSDVANEKLFF	TGTGCCAGCAGTTACAGCGACGTCGCGAATGAAAAACTGTTTTTT
TRBJ2-3	TRBV2	14	NA	TRBD1	CARGGTGGTDTQYF	TGTGCCAGAGGGGGGACAGGGGGGACAGATACGCAGTATTTT
TRBJ2-1	TRBV11-3	16	NA	TRBD2	CASSLDSGGQYNEQFF	TGTGCCAGCAGCTTAGATAGCGGGGGGCAGTACAATGAGCAGTTCTTC
TRBJ1-1	TRBV7-9	12	NA	TRBD1	CASSLSGTGSSF	TGTGCCAGCAGCTTGTCTGGGACAGGGTCCTCCTTT
TRBJ2-7	TRBV2	10	NA	NA	CASSNNEQYF	TGTGCCAGCAGTAACAACGAGCAGTACTTC
TRBJ1-2	TRBV5-6	13	NA	NA	CASSLFRADGYTF	TGTGCCAGCAGCTTGTTCAGGGCGGATGGCTACACCTTC